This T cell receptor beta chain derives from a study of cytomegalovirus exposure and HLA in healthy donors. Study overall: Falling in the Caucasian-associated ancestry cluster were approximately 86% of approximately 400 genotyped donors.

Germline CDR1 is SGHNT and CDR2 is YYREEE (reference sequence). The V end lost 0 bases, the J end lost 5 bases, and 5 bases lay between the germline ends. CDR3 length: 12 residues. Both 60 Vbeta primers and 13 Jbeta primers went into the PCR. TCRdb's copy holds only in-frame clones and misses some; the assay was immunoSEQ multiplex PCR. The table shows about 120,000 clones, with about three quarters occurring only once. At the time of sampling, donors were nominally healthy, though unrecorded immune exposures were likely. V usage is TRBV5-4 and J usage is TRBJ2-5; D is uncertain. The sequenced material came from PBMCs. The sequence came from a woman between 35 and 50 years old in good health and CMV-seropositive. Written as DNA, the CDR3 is TGTGCCAGCAGCTTGGACACCGAGACCCAGTACTTC. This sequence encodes CASSLDTETQYF.